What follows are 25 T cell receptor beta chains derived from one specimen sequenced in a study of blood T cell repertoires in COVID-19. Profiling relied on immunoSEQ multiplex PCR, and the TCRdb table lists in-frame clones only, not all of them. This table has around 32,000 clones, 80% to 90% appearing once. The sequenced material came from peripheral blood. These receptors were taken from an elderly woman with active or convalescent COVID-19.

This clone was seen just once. The CDR3 region has the DNA TGTGCCATCAGGCGAGGACAGGCAACTAATGAAAAACTGTTTTTT. Protein: CAIRRGQATNEKLFF. The chain employs TRBV10-3 and TRBJ1-4; 7 bases line up with TRBD1. V lost 6 bases to trimming and J lost 0 bases; unmatched junction nucleotides: 4. Germline V gene data show CDR1 as ENHRY and CDR2 as SYGVKD. The CDR3 covers 15 residues.

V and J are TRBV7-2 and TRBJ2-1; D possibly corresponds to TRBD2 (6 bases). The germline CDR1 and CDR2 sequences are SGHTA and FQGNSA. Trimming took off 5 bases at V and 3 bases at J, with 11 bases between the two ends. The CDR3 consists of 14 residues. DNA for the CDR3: TGTGCCAGCAGCATTCGACTAGGCTACAATGAGCAGTTCTTC. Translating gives CASSIRLGYNEQFF.

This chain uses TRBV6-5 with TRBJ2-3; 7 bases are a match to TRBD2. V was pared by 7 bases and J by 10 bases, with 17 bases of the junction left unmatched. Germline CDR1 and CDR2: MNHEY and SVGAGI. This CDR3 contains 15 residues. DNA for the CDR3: TGTGCCAGCACCCCCCGGGCTAGCGGCGAGCGCGCGCAGTATTTT. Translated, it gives CASTPRASGERAQYF.

CDR3 nucleotide sequence: TGTGCCAGCAGCTGGACTGGGAGTGAAGGTGGCTACACCTTC. Its translation is CASSWTGSEGGYTF. The V call is TRBV5-5, the J call TRBJ1-2; D gene uncertain. The CDR3 runs to 14 residues. Germline V gene lookup returns CDR1 SGHKS and CDR2 YYEKEE (reference sequence). V was pared by 3 bases and J by 7 bases, with 16 bases between. Supplemented by reference TRBV5-5 and TRBJ1-2, the full variable domain reads DAGVTQSPTHLIKTRGQQVTLRCSPISGHKSVSWYQQVLGQGPQFIFQYYEKEERGRGNFPDRFSARQFPNYSSELNVNALLLGDSALYLCASSWTGSEGGYTFGSGTRLTVV.

The DNA for the CDR3 is TGTGCCAGCAGCTTAGGTGGGGACAGGAGCGAGCAGTACTTC. Amino acids: CASSLGGDRSEQYF. The chain links TRBV11-3 to TRBJ2-7; 8 bases match TRBD1. CDR3 length: 14 residues. J was trimmed by 6 bases and V by 1 base; bases with no gene match: 5. Germline CDR1 SGHNT, CDR2 YENEEA.

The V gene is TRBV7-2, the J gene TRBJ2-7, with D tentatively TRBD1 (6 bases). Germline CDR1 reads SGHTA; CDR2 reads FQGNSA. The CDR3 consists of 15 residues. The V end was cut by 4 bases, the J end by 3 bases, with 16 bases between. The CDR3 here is CASSYTTGGYYEQYF. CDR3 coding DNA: TGTGCCAGCAGCTATACGACAGGCGGGTACTACGAGCAGTACTTC.

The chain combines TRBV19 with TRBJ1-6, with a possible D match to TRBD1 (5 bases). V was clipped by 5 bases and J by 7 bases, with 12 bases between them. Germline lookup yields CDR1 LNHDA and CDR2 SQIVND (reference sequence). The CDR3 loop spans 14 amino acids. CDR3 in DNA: TGTGCCAGTAGTCACCAGGGATTAAATTCACCCCTCCACTTT. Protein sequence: CASSHQGLNSPLHF.

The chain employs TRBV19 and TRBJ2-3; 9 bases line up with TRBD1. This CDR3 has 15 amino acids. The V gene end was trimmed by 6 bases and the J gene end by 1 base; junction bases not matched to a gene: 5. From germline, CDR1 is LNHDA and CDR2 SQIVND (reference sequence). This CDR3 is CASSGTGPGTDTQYF. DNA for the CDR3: TGTGCCAGTAGCGGGACAGGGCCTGGCACAGATACGCAGTATTTT.

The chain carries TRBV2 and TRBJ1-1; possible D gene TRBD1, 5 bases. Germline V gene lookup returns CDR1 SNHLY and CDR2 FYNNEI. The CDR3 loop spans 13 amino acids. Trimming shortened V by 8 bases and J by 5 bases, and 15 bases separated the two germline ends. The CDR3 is CASGLREGTEAFF. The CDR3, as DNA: TGTGCCAGCGGGCTAAGGGAGGGGACTGAAGCTTTCTTT.

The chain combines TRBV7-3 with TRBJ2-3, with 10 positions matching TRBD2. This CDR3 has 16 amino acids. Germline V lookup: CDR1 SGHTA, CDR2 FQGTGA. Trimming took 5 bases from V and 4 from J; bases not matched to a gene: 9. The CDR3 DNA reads TGTGCCAGCAGCCGGAGAGCGGGGGGGCCATCAGATACGCAGTATTTT. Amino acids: CASSRRAGGPSDTQYF.

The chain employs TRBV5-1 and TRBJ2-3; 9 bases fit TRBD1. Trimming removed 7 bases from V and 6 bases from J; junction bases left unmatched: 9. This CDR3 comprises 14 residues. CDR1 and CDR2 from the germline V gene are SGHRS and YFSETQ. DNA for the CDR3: TGCGCCAGCGGCCTGACAGGGGGTGGGGATACGCAGTATTTT. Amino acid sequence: CASGLTGGGDTQYF. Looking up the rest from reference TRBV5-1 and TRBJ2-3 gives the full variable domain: KAGVTQTPRYLIKTRGQQVTLSCSPISGHRSVSWYQQTPGQGLQFLFEYFSETQRNKGNFPGRFSGRQFSNSRSEMNVSTLELGDSALYLCASGLTGGGDTQYFGPGTRLTVL.

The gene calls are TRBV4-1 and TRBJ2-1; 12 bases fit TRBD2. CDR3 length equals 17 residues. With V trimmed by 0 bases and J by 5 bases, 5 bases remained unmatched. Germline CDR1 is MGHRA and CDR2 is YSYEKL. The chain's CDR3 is CASSQDWASGGDNEQFF. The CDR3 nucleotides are TGCGCCAGCAGCCAAGATTGGGCTAGCGGGGGGGACAATGAGCAGTTCTTC.

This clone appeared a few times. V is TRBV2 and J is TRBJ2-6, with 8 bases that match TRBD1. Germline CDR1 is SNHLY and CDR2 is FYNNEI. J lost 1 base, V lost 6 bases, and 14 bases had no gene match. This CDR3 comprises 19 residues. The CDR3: CASSPGSGQDSSGANVLTF. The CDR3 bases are TGTGCCAGCAGCCCCGGGTCGGGACAGGATTCATCTGGGGCCAACGTCCTGACTTTC.

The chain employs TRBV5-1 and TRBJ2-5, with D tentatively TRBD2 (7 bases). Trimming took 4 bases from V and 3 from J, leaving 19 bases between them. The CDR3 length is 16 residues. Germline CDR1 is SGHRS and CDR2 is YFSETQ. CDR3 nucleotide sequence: TGCGCCAGCAGCGGTACGGGAGGCAGGGGTAAAGAGACCCAGTACTTC. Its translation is CASSGTGGRGKETQYF.

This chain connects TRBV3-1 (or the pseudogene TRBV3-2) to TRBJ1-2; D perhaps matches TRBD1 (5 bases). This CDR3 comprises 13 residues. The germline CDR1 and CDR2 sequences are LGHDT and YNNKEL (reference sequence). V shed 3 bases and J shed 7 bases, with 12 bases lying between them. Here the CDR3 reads CASSQETVAGYTF. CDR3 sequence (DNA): TGTGCCAGCAGCCAGGAGACAGTGGCTGGCTACACCTTC.

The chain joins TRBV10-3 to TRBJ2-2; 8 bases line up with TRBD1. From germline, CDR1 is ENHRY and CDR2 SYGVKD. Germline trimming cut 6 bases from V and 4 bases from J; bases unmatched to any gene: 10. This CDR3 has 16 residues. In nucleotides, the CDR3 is TGTGCCATCAGCCCCGGGACAGGACTTTTCACCGGGGAGCTGTTTTTT. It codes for CAISPGTGLFTGELFF.

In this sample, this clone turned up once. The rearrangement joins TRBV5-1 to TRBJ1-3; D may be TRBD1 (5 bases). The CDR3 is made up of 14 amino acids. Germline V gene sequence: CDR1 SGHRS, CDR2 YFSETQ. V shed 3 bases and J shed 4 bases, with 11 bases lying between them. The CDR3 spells CASSSGTPGNTIYF. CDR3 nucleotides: TGCGCCAGCAGCTCAGGGACTCCAGGAAACACCATATATTTT.

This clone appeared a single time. The CDR3 DNA follows: TGTGCCAGCAGTTACTCGATTCAGGGGTGGGACACTGAAGCTTTCTTT. Encoded protein: CASSYSIQGWDTEAFF. The rearrangement joins TRBV6-5 to TRBJ1-1, with D tentatively TRBD1 (6 bases). CDR1 MNHEY and CDR2 SVGAGI come from the germline V gene. The V end lost 0 bases, the J end lost 3 bases, and 14 bases lay between the germline ends. This CDR3 has 16 amino acids.

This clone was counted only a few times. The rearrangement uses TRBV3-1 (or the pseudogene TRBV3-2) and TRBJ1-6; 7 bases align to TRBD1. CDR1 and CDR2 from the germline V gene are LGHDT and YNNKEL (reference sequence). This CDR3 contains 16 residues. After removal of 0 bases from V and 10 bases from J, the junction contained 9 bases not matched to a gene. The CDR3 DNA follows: TGTGCCAGCAGCCAAGATTCTCACAGGGGCGGCTCACCCCTCCACTTT. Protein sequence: CASSQDSHRGGSPLHF.

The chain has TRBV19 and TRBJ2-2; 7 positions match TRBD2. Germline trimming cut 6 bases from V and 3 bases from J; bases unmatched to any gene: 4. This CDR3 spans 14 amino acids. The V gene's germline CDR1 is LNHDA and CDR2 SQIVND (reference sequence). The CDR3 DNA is TGTGCCAGTAGGCGGGACTACTACACCGGGGAGCTGTTTTTT. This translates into CASRRDYYTGELFF.

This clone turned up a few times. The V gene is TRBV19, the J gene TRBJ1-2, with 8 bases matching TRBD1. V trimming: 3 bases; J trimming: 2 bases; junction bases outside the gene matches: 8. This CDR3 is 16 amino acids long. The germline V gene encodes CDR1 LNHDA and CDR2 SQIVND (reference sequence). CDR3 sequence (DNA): TGTGCCAGTAGTATGGGGATGGCAGGGGGCAACTATGGCTACACCTTC. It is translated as CASSMGMAGGNYGYTF.

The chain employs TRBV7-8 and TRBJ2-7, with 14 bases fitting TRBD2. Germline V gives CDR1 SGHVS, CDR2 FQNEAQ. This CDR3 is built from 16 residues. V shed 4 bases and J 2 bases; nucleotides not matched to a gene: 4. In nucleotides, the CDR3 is TGTGCCAGCAGCTCCTCGGGACTAGCGGGAGCCTACGAGCAGTACTTC. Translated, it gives CASSSSGLAGAYEQYF.

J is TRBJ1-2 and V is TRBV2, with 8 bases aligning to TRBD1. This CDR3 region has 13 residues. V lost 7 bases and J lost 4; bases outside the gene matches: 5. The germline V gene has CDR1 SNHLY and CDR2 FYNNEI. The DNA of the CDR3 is TGTGCCAGCACCCGGGACAGGACCTATGGCTACACCTTC. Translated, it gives CASTRDRTYGYTF.

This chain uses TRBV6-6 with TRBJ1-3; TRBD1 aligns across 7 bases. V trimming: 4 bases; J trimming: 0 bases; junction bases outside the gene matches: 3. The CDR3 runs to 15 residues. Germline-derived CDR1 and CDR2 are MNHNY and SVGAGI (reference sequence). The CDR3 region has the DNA TGTGCCAGCAGTTCCCAGGGGGGCTCTGGAAACACCATATATTTT. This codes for CASSSQGGSGNTIYF.

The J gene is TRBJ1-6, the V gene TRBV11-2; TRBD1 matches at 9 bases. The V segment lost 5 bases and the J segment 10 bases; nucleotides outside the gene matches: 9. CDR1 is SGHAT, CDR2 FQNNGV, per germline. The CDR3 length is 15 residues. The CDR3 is CASSHPGQGLSPLHF. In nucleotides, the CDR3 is TGTGCCAGCAGCCATCCGGGACAGGGATTGTCACCCCTCCACTTT.